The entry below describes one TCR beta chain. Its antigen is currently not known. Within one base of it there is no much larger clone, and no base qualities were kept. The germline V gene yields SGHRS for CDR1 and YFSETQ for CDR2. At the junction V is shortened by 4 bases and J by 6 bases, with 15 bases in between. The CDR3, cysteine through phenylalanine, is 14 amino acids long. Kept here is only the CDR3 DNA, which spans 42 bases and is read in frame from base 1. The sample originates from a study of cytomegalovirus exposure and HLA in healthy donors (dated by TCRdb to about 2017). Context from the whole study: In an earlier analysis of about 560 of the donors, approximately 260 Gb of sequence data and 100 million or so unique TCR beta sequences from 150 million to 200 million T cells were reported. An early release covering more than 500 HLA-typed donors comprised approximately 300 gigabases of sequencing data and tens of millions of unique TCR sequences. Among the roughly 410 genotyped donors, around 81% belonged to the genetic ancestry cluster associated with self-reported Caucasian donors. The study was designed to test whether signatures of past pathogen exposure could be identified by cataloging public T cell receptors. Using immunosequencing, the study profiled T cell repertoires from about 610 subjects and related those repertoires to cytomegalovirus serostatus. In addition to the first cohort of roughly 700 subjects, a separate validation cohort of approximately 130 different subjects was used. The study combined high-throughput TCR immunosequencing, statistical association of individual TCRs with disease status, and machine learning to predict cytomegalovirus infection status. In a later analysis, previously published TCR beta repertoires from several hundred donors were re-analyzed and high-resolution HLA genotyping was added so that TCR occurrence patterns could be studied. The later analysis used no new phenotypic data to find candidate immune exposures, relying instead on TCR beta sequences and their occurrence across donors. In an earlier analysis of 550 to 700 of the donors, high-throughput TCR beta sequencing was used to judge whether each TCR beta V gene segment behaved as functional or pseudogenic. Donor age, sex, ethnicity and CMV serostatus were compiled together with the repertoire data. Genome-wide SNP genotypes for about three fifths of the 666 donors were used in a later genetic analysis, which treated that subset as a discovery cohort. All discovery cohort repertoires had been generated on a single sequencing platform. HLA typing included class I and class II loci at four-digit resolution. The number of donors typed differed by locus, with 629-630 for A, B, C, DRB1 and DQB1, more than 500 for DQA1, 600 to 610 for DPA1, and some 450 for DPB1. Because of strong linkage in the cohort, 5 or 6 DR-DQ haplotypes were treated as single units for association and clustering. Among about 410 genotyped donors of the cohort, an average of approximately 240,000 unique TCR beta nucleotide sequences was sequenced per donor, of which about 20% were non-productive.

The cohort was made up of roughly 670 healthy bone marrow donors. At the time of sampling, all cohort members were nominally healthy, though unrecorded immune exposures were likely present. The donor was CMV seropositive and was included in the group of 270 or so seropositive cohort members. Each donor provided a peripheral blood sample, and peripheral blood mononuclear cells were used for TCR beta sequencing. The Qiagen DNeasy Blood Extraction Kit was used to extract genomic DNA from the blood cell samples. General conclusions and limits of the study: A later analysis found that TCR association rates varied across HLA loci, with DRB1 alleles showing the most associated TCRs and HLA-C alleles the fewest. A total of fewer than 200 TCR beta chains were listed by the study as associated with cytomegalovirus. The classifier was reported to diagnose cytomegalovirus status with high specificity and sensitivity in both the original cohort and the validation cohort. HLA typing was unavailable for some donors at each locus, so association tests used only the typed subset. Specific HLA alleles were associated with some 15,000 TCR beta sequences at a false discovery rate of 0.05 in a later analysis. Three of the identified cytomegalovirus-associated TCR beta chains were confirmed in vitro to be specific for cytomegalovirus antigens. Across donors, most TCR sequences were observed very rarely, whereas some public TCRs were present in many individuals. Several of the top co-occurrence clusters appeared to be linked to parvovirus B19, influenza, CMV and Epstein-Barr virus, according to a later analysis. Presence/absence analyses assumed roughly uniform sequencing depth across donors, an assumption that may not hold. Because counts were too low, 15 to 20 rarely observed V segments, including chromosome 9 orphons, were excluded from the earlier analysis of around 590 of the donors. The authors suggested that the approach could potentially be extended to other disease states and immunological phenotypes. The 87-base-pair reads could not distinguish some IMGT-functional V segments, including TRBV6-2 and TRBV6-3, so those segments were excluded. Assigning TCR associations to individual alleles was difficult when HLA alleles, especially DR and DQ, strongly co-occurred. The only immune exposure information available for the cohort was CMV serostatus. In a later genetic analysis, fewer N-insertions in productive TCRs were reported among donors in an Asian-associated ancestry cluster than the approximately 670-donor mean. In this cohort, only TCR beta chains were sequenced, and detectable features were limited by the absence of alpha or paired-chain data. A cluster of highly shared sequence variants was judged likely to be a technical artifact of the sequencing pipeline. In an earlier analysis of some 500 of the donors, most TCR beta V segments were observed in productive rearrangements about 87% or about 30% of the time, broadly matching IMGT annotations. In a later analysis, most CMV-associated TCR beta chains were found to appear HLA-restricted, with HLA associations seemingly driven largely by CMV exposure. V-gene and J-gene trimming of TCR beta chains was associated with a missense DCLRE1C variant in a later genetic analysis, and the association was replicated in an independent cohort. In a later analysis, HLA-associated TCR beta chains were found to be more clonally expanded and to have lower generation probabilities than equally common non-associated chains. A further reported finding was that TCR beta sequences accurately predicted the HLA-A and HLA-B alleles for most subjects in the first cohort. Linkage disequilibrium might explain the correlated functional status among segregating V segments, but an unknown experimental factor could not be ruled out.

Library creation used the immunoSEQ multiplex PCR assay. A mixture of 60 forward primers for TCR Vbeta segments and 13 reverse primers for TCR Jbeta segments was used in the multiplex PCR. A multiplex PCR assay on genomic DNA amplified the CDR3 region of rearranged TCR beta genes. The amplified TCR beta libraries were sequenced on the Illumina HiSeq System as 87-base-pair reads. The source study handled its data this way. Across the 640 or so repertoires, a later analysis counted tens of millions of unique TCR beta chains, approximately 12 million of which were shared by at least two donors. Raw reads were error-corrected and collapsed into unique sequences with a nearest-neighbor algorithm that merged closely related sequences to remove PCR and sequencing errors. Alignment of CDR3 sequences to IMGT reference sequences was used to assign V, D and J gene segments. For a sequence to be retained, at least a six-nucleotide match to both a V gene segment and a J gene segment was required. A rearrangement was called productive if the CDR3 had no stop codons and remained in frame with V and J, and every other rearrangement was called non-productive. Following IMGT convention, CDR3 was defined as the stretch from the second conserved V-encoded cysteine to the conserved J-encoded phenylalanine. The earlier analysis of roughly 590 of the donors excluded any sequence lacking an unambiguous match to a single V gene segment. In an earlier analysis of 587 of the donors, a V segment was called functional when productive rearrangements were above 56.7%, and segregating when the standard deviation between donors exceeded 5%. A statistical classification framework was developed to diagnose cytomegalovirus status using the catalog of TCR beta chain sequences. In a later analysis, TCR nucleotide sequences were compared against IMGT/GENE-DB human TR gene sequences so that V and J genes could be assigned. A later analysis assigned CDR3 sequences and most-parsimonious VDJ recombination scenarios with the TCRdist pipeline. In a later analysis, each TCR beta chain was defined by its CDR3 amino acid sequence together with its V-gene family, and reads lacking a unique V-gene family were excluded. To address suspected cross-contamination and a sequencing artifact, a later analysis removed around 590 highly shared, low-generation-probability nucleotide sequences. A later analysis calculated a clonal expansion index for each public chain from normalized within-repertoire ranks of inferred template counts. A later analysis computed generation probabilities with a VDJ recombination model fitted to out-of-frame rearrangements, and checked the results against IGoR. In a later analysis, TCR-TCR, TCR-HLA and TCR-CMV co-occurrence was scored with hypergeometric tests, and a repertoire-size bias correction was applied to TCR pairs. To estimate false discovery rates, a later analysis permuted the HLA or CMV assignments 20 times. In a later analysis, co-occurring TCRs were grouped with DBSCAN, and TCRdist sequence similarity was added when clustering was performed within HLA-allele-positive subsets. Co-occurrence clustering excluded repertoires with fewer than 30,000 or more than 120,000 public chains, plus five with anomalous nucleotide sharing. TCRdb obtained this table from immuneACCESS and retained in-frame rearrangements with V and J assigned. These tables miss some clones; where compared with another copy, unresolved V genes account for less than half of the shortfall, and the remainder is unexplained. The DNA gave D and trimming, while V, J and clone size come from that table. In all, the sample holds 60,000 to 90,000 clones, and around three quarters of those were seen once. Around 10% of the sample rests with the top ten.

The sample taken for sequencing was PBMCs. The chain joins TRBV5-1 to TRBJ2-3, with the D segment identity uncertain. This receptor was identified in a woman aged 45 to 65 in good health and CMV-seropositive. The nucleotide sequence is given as TGCGCCAGCAGCCCTTCGGGTACCGTGGATACGCAGTATTTT. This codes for CASSPSGTVDTQYF.